This entry concerns a single TCR beta chain. This specimen comes from a study of T cell responses to AZD1222 COVID-19 vaccine. Sequencing used immunoSEQ multiplex PCR; TCRdb keeps in-frame clones, though not all of them. The sample lists approximately 80,000 clones, 85% to 90% seen once, with 31% in the top ten. This CDR3 contains 16 residues. Deletions cut 2 bases from V and 5 bases from J, with 18 bases between. CDR1 is MNHEY, CDR2 SVGAGI, per germline. The sample consisted of peripheral blood, taken on day 0 of AZD1222 vaccination. The chain recombines TRBV6-5 with TRBJ2-5; D is ambiguous. The receptor was derived from an adult in good health. CDR3 in amino acids: CASSYRAVFGMETQYF. The CDR3 coding sequence is TGTGCCAGCAGTTACAGGGCGGTTTTTGGGATGGAGACCCAGTACTTC.